The 24 T cell receptor beta chains below were found in one sample sequenced in a study of T cell responses to AZD1222 COVID-19 vaccine. TCRdb's copy holds only in-frame clones and misses some; the assay was immunoSEQ multiplex PCR. The profile shows about 150,000 clones, about 92% of them singletons. Sequences were derived from peripheral blood, sampled on day 0 of AZD1222 vaccination. These receptors came from an adult in good health.

The chain employs TRBV7-8 and TRBJ1-1; unclear D gene. The CDR3 covers 12 residues. Germline-derived CDR1 and CDR2 are SGHVS and FQNEAQ. V lost 5 bases and J lost 10, with 14 bases in between. CDR3 sequence: CASSPSSGAAFF. CDR3 DNA sequence: TGTGCCAGCAGCCCTTCCTCCGGAGCAGCTTTCTTT.

The CDR3 protein is CASSAGLSGNTIYF. Written as DNA, the CDR3 is TGTGCCAGCAGCGCGGGGTTGTCTGGAAACACCATATATTTT. The chain has TRBV9 and TRBJ1-3; D unresolved. The CDR3 is made up of 14 amino acids. Germline assignment: CDR1 SGDLS and CDR2 YYNGEE. Trimming took 3 bases from V and 1 from J, leaving 8 bases between them.

J is TRBJ2-7 and V is TRBV27; TRBD2 matches at 7 bases. The CDR3 has 14 residues. CDR1 is MNHEY and CDR2 is SMNVEV in the germline V gene (reference sequence). With V trimmed by 4 bases and J by 0 bases, 3 bases remained unmatched. This CDR3 is CASSSGGSSYEQYF. The CDR3 DNA reads as TGTGCCAGCAGTTCCGGGGGGAGCTCCTACGAGCAGTACTTC.

The chain uses TRBV12-3 or TRBV12-4 and TRBJ1-1, with D maybe TRBD1 (5 bases). CDR3 length: 12 residues. Trimming took off 5 bases at V and 12 bases at J, with 16 bases between the two ends. CDR3 residues: CASSLQGSRTFF. The CDR3 DNA is TGTGCCAGCAGTCTTCAGGGATCGAGGACTTTCTTT.

This clone occurred once. This chain links TRBV5-6 with TRBJ1-1; 8 nucleotides align to TRBD1. With 4 bases clipped from V and 7 bases from J, the junction kept 3 bases outside the gene matches. Germline V gene data show CDR1 as SGHDT and CDR2 as YYEEEE. The CDR3 length is 12 residues. The CDR3 here is CASSPGQVEAFF. The CDR3 DNA follows: TGTGCCAGCAGCCCGGGACAGGTTGAAGCTTTCTTT.

The rearrangement links TRBV5-1 to TRBJ2-5; D gene ambiguous. CDR3 length: 11 residues. Per the germline V gene, CDR1 is SGHRS and CDR2 is YFSETQ. The V end was cut by 5 bases, the J end by 2 bases, with 4 bases between. CDR3 sequence reads: CASREQETQYF. Written as DNA, the CDR3 is TGCGCCAGCAGGGAGCAAGAGACCCAGTACTTC.

The V call is TRBV6-5, the J call TRBJ1-6; D uncertain. Germline loops: CDR1 MNHEY, CDR2 SVGAGI. The V end lost 0 bases, the J end lost 7 bases, and 7 bases lay between the germline ends. The length of the CDR3 is 14 residues. The CDR3 nucleotides are TGTGCCAGCAGTTACTCGACGGGAAATTCACCCCTCCACTTT. This codes for CASSYSTGNSPLHF.

This clone appeared a single time. This sequence joins TRBV19 and TRBJ1-6; possible D gene TRBD1, 5 bases. This CDR3 has 15 residues. Germline assignment: CDR1 LNHDA and CDR2 SQIVND (reference sequence). The V gene lost 7 bases and the J gene lost 4 bases, with 14 bases spanning the gap. CDR3 residues: CASKGTGPYNSPLHF. The CDR3 nucleotides are TGTGCCAGTAAAGGGACGGGACCTTATAATTCACCCCTCCACTTT.

V is TRBV6-5 and J is TRBJ1-6; tentative D call: TRBD1 (5 bases). V gave up 2 bases and J gave up 8 bases, with 13 bases separating them. The V gene's germline CDR1 is MNHEY and CDR2 SVGAGI. The CDR3 has 15 amino acids. The DNA for the CDR3 is TGTGCCAGCAGTTACGGGACGGCATTTCATTCACCCCTCCACTTT. Residues: CASSYGTAFHSPLHF.

This chain links TRBV27 with TRBJ2-1, with unresolved D. CDR1 and CDR2 from the germline V gene are MNHEY and SMNVEV (reference sequence). Trimming left V 10 bases short and J 3 bases short, with 16 bases between. CDR3 size: 14 residues. The CDR3 nucleotides are TGTGCCACCTACCGACACCCGTACTACAATGAGCAGTTCTTC. Protein: CATYRHPYYNEQFF.

The gene calls are TRBV7-3 and TRBJ2-3; D is possibly TRBD2 (5 bases). The CDR3 length is 14 residues. Germline CDR1 and CDR2: SGHTA and FQGTGA. Between the trimmed V and J ends, which lost 5 bases and 7 bases, there was a span of 16 bases. Written as DNA, the CDR3 is TGTGCCAGCAGCCCTGTCTCGGGGAGTAATACGCAGTATTTT. This translates into CASSPVSGSNTQYF.

The genes are TRBV12-5 and TRBJ2-1; TRBD1 matches 7 bases. Trimming cost V 3 bases and J 3 bases; bases outside gene matches: 20. Germline-derived CDR1 and CDR2 are LGHNT and FRNRAP. The CDR3 contains 20 residues. The CDR3 sequence: CASGFILTGTAFLGYNEQFF. The CDR3 coding sequence is TGTGCTAGTGGTTTTATCCTTACCGGGACAGCCTTTTTGGGCTACAATGAGCAGTTCTTC.

The gene calls are TRBV6-5 and TRBJ1-1; D is undetermined. Per germline, CDR1 MNHEY and CDR2 SVGAGI. The CDR3 sequence is 15 residues long. V was pared by 0 bases and J by 1 base, with 9 bases between. CDR3 DNA sequence: TGTGCCAGCAGTTACTCGAACCAGGCGAACACTGAAGCTTTCTTT. Translation: CASSYSNQANTEAFF.

The chain recombines TRBV11-3 with TRBJ2-7; TRBD1 matches at 10 bases. There are 17 residues in the CDR3. Germline loops: CDR1 SGHNT, CDR2 YENEEA. Germline trimming cut 0 bases from V and 2 bases from J; bases unmatched to any gene: 7. The CDR3 coding sequence is TGTGCCAGCAGCTTAGATGTCGGGACAGGGGTCGCCTACGAGCAGTACTTC. This gives the protein CASSLDVGTGVAYEQYF.

V usage is TRBV27 and J usage is TRBJ2-2, with TRBD1 matching 7 bases. The germline gives CDR1 MNHEY, CDR2 SMNVEV (reference sequence). This CDR3 comprises 15 residues. V lost 8 bases, J lost 2 bases, and 8 bases stayed unmatched. The CDR3 DNA sequence: TGTGCCAGCGGAAAACGACAGGGAAACACCGGGGAGCTGTTTTTT. This sequence encodes CASGKRQGNTGELFF.

The chain carries TRBV15 and TRBJ2-1, with D hard to call. Per germline, CDR1 LNHNV and CDR2 YYDKDF (reference sequence). This CDR3 has 13 residues. V was pared by 0 bases and J by 7 bases, with 7 bases between. CDR3 in DNA: TGTGCCACCAGCAGAGAACCCGGGAATGAGCAGTTCTTC. Translating it yields CATSREPGNEQFF.

V is TRBV27 and J is TRBJ1-2, with D possibly TRBD1 on 6 matching bases. V lost 3 bases to trimming and J lost 3 bases, with 20 bases between them. The germline gives CDR1 MNHEY, CDR2 SMNVEV (reference sequence). The CDR3 is made up of 17 amino acids. CDR3 loop: CASSFMGGAAADYGYTF. Here the CDR3 DNA reads TGTGCCAGCAGTTTTATGGGGGGGGCTGCCGCTGACTATGGCTACACCTTC.

V and J are TRBV4-1 and TRBJ2-3; D may be TRBD1 or TRBD2 (7 bases each). The CDR3 extends over 14 amino acids. Germline CDR1 MGHRA, CDR2 YSYEKL. Trimming shortened V by 4 bases and J by 3 bases, and 11 bases separated the two germline ends. The DNA of the CDR3 is TGCGCCAGCAGCCCTCAGGGGGGGACAGATACGCAGTATTTT. This sequence encodes CASSPQGGTDTQYF.

This chain connects TRBV28 to TRBJ2-1; D is undetermined. Per the germline V gene, CDR1 is MDHEN and CDR2 is SYDVKM. Deletions cut 4 bases from V and 8 bases from J, with 6 bases between. The CDR3 is made up of 11 amino acids. The CDR3 DNA sequence: TGTGCCAGCAGTTGGGTCCATGAGCAGTTCTTC. Its translation: CASSWVHEQFF.

The chain recombines TRBV3-1 (or the pseudogene TRBV3-2) with TRBJ2-7; unclear D gene. V gave up 0 bases and J gave up 3 bases, with 12 bases separating them. The length of the CDR3 is 15 residues. The germline CDR1 and CDR2 sequences are LGHDT and YNNKEL (reference sequence). This chain's CDR3 is CASSQEAEQFYEQYF. In nucleotides, the CDR3 is TGTGCCAGCAGCCAAGAGGCGGAACAGTTCTACGAGCAGTACTTC.

This chain connects TRBV4-3 to TRBJ1-4; D unresolved. V was shortened by 3 bases and J by 1 base, with 9 bases between the two germline ends. The CDR3 is 15 residues long. Germline V gives CDR1 LGHNA, CDR2 YSLEER. The CDR3 protein is CASSHGSLTNEKLFF. DNA of the CDR3: TGCGCCAGCAGCCATGGAAGTTTAACTAATGAAAAACTGTTTTTT.

This clone was seen a handful of times. The V gene is TRBV7-2, the J gene TRBJ2-3; D is unclear. Germline CDR1 and CDR2: SGHTA and FQGNSA. V dropped 2 bases and J dropped 1 base, with 10 bases sitting between them. This CDR3 is built from 15 residues. The CDR3 region is CASSLSAQGTDTQYF. CDR3 nucleotides: TGTGCCAGCAGCTTATCGGCGCAGGGCACAGATACGCAGTATTTT.

V usage is TRBV18 and J usage is TRBJ1-2; possibly TRBD1 for D (6 bases). This CDR3 is built from 15 residues. Germline CDR1 reads KGHSH; CDR2 reads LQKENI. V was cut by 3 bases and J by 8 bases, with 19 bases left in between. The CDR3 region has the DNA TGTGCCAGCTCACCTGCTACAGGGTTGGAATACGGCTACACCTTC. This sequence encodes CASSPATGLEYGYTF.

This clone was seen once. The chain is built from TRBV7-6 and TRBJ1-2; D is ambiguous. Per germline, CDR1 SGHVS and CDR2 FNYEAQ. Trimming shortened V by 5 bases and J by 0 bases, and 7 bases separated the two germline ends. This CDR3 spans 13 amino acids. In nucleotides, the CDR3 is TGTGCCAGCAGCCTCTTCGCTAACTATGGCTACACCTTC. Translation: CASSLFANYGYTF.